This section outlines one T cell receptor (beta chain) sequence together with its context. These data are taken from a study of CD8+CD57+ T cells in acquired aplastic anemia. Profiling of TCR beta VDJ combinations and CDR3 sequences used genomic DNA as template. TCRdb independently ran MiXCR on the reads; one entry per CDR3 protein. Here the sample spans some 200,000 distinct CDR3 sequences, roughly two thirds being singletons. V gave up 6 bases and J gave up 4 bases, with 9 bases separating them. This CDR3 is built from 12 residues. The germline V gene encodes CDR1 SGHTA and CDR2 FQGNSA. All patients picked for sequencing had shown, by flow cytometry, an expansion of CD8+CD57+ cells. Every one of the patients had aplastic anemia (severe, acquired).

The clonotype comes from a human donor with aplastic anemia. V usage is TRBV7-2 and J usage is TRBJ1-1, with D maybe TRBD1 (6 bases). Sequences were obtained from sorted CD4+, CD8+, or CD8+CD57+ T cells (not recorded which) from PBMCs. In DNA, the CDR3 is TGTGCCAGCAGTACAGGGTTCACTGAAGCTTTCTTT. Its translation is CASSTGFTEAFF.